The 2 T cell receptor beta chains below were found in one sample sequenced in a study of blood T cell repertoires in COVID-19. Assay: immunoSEQ multiplex PCR; the TCRdb copy retains only in-frame clones and omits some. Among 300,000 to 450,000 clones listed, approximately 90% were seen once. The sequencing input was PBMCs or T cells enriched from blood (not recorded which). These receptors were taken from a young woman who had recovered from COVID-19.

The rearrangement uses TRBV2 and TRBJ2-1; TRBD2 aligns across 10 bases. CDR1 is SNHLY and CDR2 is FYNNEI in the germline V gene. The CDR3 extends over 16 amino acids. The V and J ends lost 7 bases and 2 bases, in that order; junction bases with no gene match: 8. The CDR3 region is CASTKRTSGPYNEQFF. Here the CDR3 DNA reads TGTGCCAGCACCAAGCGGACTAGCGGTCCCTACAATGAGCAGTTCTTC.

The chain links TRBV5-1 to TRBJ2-3; no reliable D call. V dropped 1 base and J dropped 1 base, with 10 bases sitting between them. Germline loops: CDR1 SGHRS, CDR2 YFSETQ. This CDR3 has 15 residues. CDR3 bases: TGCGCCAGCAGCTTGAGACACGATGGCACAGATACGCAGTATTTT. It specifies CASSLRHDGTDTQYF.